These T cell receptor beta chains were read from a single sample in a study of blood T cells in healthy people across ages. TCRdb reprocessed the 5' RACE reads with MiXCR, giving one entry per CDR3 protein. The sample shows 700,000 to 900,000 distinct CDR3 sequences, 40% to 65% of them seen only once. Sequencing was done on a sample of blood. All receptors come from an elderly man in good health. Both conserved end residues are part of each CDR3. The order of the fields is D gene, clone size, CDR3 length, V gene, J gene, CDR3 DNA, CDR3 protein. The D gene is left open where the match is weak. Part of the rows lack a size; the others show once, few, many or a class for expanded clones.

D gene: .
clone size: .
CDR3 length: 13
V gene: TRBV7-2
J gene: TRBJ1-2
CDR3 DNA: TGTGCCAGCAGCCAAACACCGAACTATGGCTACACCTTC
CDR3 protein: CASSQTPNYGYTF

D gene: TRBD1
clone size: many
CDR3 length: 13
V gene: TRBV20-1
J gene: TRBJ2-7
CDR3 DNA: TGCAGTGCTAGAGGACAGGGGATCTACGAGCAGTACTTC
CDR3 protein: CSARGQGIYEQYF

D gene: .
clone size: .
CDR3 length: 14
V gene: TRBV3-1
J gene: TRBJ1-2
CDR3 DNA: TGTGCCAGCAGCCAAGAGGTCGAGGCAGGCGGCTACACCTTC
CDR3 protein: CASSQEVEAGGYTF

D gene: TRBD2
clone size: many
CDR3 length: 22
V gene: TRBV10-3
J gene: TRBJ2-7
CDR3 DNA: TGTGCCATCAGTGGTCGACGTTTTAGCGGGATCGTATCCGGATCGTCTAGCTACGAGCAGTACTTC
CDR3 protein: CAISGRRFSGIVSGSSSYEQYF

D gene: .
clone size: once
CDR3 length: 12
V gene: TRBV24-1
J gene: TRBJ2-5
CDR3 DNA: TGTGCCACCAGTGACCGACGGGGGACCCAGTACTTC
CDR3 protein: CATSDRRGTQYF

D gene: .
clone size: .
CDR3 length: 15
V gene: TRBV2
J gene: TRBJ2-7
CDR3 DNA: TGTGCCAGCAGTGAAGTCGGTAGCGAGACCTACGAGCAGTACTTC
CDR3 protein: CASSEVGSETYEQYF

D gene: .
clone size: .
CDR3 length: 14
V gene: TRBV20-1
J gene: TRBJ2-2
CDR3 DNA: TGCAGTGCTCTGGCGGGATCGAACACCGGGGAGCTGTTTTTT
CDR3 protein: CSALAGSNTGELFF

D gene: TRBD1
clone size: .
CDR3 length: 15
V gene: TRBV6-1
J gene: TRBJ2-5
CDR3 DNA: TGTGCCAGCAGTGACCTTGACAGGGTAGCCGAGACCCAGTACTTC
CDR3 protein: CASSDLDRVAETQYF

D gene: .
clone size: .
CDR3 length: 14
V gene: TRBV20-1
J gene: TRBJ2-5
CDR3 DNA: TGCAGTACCTGGGGCGAGGGATCGGGCGAGACCCAGTACTTC
CDR3 protein: CSTWGEGSGETQYF

D gene: .
clone size: few
CDR3 length: 12
V gene: TRBV29-1
J gene: TRBJ2-5
CDR3 DNA: TGCAACGTTACGCAGAAGCAAGAGACCCAGTACTTC
CDR3 protein: CNVTQKQETQYF

D gene: .
clone size: .
CDR3 length: 15
V gene: TRBV7-2
J gene: TRBJ1-3
CDR3 DNA: TGTGCCAGCAGTTGGCGAAACACTCCAGGAAACACCATATATTTT
CDR3 protein: CASSWRNTPGNTIYF

D gene: .
clone size: .
CDR3 length: 14
V gene: TRBV24-1
J gene: TRBJ2-5
CDR3 DNA: TGTGCCACCAGTGAGGGCAGGAACAAAGAGACCCAGTACTTC
CDR3 protein: CATSEGRNKETQYF

D gene: .
clone size: .
CDR3 length: 16
V gene: TRBV5-1
J gene: TRBJ2-1
CDR3 DNA: TGCGCCAGCAGCTTGGTTGCGGTTACCGGAATAAATGAGCAGTTCTTC
CDR3 protein: CASSLVAVTGINEQFF

D gene: .
clone size: few
CDR3 length: 15
V gene: TRBV25-1
J gene: TRBJ2-1
CDR3 DNA: TGTGCCAGCAGTGGGACGGGCCGCTCCTACAATGAGCAGTTCTTC
CDR3 protein: CASSGTGRSYNEQFF

D gene: .
clone size: few
CDR3 length: 13
V gene: TRBV12-3/TRBV12-4
J gene: TRBJ1-2
CDR3 DNA: TGTGCCACCGATGAGCGGCAGGGGTATGGCTACACCTTC
CDR3 protein: CATDERQGYGYTF

D gene: TRBD2
clone size: .
CDR3 length: 15
V gene: TRBV6-2/TRBV6-3
J gene: TRBJ2-7
CDR3 DNA: TGTGCCAAGTTCCTGGGCGGGAGGACGTACTACGAGCAGTACTTC
CDR3 protein: CAKFLGGRTYYEQYF

D gene: TRBD1
clone size: .
CDR3 length: 17
V gene: TRBV7-8
J gene: TRBJ1-5
CDR3 DNA: TGTGCCAGCAGTCATCGGGCAGGGGGACCTAGCAATCAGCCCCAGCATTTT
CDR3 protein: CASSHRAGGPSNQPQHF

D gene: .
clone size: .
CDR3 length: 13
V gene: TRBV29-1
J gene: TRBJ2-1
CDR3 DNA: TGCAGCGTTGTTGGGGGGCAGTTCTATGAGCAGTTCTTC
CDR3 protein: CSVVGGQFYEQFF